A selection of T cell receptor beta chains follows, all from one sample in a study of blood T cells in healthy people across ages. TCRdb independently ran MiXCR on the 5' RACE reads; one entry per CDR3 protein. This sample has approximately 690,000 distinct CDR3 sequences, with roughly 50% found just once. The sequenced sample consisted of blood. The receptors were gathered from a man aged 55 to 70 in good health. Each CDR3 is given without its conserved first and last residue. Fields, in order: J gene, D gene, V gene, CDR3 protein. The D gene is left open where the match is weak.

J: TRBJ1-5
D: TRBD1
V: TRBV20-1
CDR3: SATDRVNQPQH

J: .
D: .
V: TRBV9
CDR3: ASSLRTKTTYEQY

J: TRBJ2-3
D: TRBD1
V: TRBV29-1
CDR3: SVGKETGSADTQY

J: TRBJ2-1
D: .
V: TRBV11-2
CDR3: ASSLVGRRNEQF

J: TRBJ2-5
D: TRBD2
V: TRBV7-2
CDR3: ASSLAPAGGVETQY

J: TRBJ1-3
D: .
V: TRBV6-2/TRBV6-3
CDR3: ASSHGRTSGNTIY

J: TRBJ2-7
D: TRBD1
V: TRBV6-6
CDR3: ASSSMDRGAYEQY

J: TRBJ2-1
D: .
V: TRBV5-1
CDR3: ASSLVRTEYNEQF

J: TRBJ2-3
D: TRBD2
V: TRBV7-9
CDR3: ASSRTSGGRDTQY

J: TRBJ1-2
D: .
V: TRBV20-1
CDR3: SATPGVSGYGYT

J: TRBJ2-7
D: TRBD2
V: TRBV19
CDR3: ASSIRRGGYEQY

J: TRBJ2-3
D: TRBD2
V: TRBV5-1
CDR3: ASSWGLAGGPDTQY

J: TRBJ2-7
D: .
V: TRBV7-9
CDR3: ASSPWGLSYEQY

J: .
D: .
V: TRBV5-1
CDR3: ASRKWGAEETQY

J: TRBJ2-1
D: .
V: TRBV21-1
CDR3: ASSKGVRRGPYNEQF

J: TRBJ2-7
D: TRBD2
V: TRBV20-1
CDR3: SARPGGNEQY

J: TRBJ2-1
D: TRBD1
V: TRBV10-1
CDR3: ASSKQGINEQF

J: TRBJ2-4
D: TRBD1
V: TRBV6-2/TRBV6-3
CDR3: ASSLRQGRNNEQY

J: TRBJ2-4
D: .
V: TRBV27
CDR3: ASSRLLANQAKNIQY

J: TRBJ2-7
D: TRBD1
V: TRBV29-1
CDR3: SVAPRQGIYEQY

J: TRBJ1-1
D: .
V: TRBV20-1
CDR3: SARDFNRLETEAF

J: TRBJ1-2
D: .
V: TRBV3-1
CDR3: ASSPNGHTNYGYI

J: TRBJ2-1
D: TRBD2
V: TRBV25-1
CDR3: ASSEYAGLAGGNEQF

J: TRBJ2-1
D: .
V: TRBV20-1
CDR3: SARGAGTSYNEQF

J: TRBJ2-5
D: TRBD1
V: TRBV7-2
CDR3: ASSLVTGIQETQY

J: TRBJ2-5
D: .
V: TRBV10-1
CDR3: ASIELVGETQY

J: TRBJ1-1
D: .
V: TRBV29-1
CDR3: SYLGPGGYTEAF

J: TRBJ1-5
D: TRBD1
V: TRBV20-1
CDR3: SGGTGNQPQH

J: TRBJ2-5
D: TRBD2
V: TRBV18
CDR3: ASSPPSGGEQY

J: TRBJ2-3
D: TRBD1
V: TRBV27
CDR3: ASSSGDRAADTQY

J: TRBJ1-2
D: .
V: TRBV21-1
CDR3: ASSEQGCYT

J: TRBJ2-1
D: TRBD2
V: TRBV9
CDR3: ASRAGVTYNEQF

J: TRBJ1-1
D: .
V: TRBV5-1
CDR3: ASTDGLNTEAF

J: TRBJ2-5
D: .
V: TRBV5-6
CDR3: ASSLVQRKETQY

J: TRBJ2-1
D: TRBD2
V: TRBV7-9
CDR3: ASSFSSGNYNEQF

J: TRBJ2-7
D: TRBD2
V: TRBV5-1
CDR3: ASSLASGDPYEQY

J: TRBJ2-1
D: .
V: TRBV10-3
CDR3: VISGSNSDYNEQF

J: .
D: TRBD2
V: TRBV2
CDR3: ASRGTSGVGEQF

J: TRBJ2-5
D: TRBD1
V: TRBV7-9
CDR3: ASSHSNRDGTVVETQY

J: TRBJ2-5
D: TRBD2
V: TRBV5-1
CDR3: ASSKRTSDETQY